This T cell receptor (beta chain) stems from a study of shared clonotypes between healthy human individuals (TCRdb year 2020). Describing the broader study: Two women and a few men aged 18 to 49 years were included in the cohort. Per donor, three plates each were used for CD4 naive and CD4 memory, two for CD8 naive, and one for CD8 memory. To estimate repertoire size and how much clonotypes are shared between individuals, the study performed deep sequencing of blood TCR repertoires from about five healthy adults. Different laboratories and diverse techniques were used to prepare libraries and sequence TCR repertoires, to increase sequencing depth and limit assay-specific biases. Between about 0.9 and 10 billion PBMCs per donor were obtained by leukapheresis. General findings and caveats noted by the study authors: Incomplete sequencing was indicated by rarefaction of sorted-subset datasets, despite the large sequencing depth. Clonotypes shared by all four sorted-subset donors showed higher generation probabilities than non-shared clonotypes. Sampling was restricted to blood, and TCR repertoires in tissues likely differ from the TCR repertoires found in blood. The genetic and exposure-history diversity represented was limited by the small number of donors. Based on pairwise subsampling, the degree of clonotype sharing among donors was expected to be affected by sequencing depth. Naive subsets generally had larger estimated clonotype richness than memory subsets did. When several donors were compared, the shared fraction of clonotypes was around 4.6% for naive CD4, 3.5% for naive CD8, 2.3% for memory CD4, and roughly 0.4% for memory CD8.

Using the deep immunoSEQ assay, multiplex PCR amplified TCR CDR3 regions from genomic DNA. Extracted genomic DNA from each cell subset was distributed evenly across all wells of several immunoSEQ 96-well plates, and each plate was treated as a replicate. Each replicate PCR for sorted subsets received roughly 0.2 ug genomic DNA, equal to about 29,000 T cell genomes. The purified libraries were quantified using a Qubit 3.0 fluorometer, sized with a Bioanalyzer 2100, and then quantified again using the KAPA Library Quantification kit. A separate single-read 150-cycle Illumina NextSeq 550 flow cell was used to sequence each immunoSEQ 96-well plate. The original pipeline was this. Because the immunoSEQ output included only junctional sequences and no quality scores, the filtering could not be the same as the filtering used for full-length reads. Sequences were annotated with PyIR, a Python wrapper for IgBLAST v1.9, and V/J genes and CDR3 were assigned using IMGT germline references. Reads were filtered out if the reads had weak V/J assignments (E-value above 1e-6), no CDR3, stop codons, out-of-frame junctions, or ambiguous translated residues. A V3J clonotype was defined by an identical inferred V gene, J gene, and CDR3 amino acid sequence. The percentage overlap between two repertoires was calculated by dividing the number of shared unique clonotypes by the size of the smaller repertoire. Repertoire richness was assessed with RTK rarefaction, the Chao1 estimator, and Recon v2.1 estimates of unobserved clonotypes. OLGA was used to compute generation probabilities for all TCRbeta clonotypes that the gDNA method yielded from a few donors. Imported from immuneACCESS, the table was reduced by TCRdb to in-frame sequences with V and J called. These copies leave out some clones; in studies compared against another copy, an unresolved V gene accounts for under half, and the cause of the remainder is not known. The DNA was the basis for D and trimming; V, J and clone size are from that table. The table for this sample lists about 960,000 clones; about 80% of them were counted only once. The ten largest make up about 1.5% of the sample.

As to this clone: Its binding antigen is unknown. The input lacks base qualities; no much larger clone sits a single base away.

The CDR3 sequence holds 12 residues, the cysteine and phenylalanine included. Here the CDR3 DNA is all that survives: 36 bases in frame from base 1. The CDR1 and CDR2 encoded by the germline V gene are LGHNA and YSLEER. V is reduced by 6 bases and J by 6 bases, leaving a spacing of 8 bases between them. Healthy HIV-negative adults with no recently reported acute infections or vaccinations were included as donors. All donors were Caucasian adults living in Nashville, Tennessee, USA. Magnetic negative selection was used to enrich CD4+ T cells, after which naive cells were positively selected on CD45RA and the negative fraction became the memory subset. After blood collection by leukapheresis, PBMCs were isolated using Ficoll-Histopaque density gradient centrifugation and then cryopreserved in the vapor phase of liquid nitrogen. Analytical flow cytometry was used to check the purity and quantity of every magnetically sorted T cell population. From each sorted fraction, genomic DNA was isolated and quantified by UV absorbance on a Nanodrop 2000c.

The rearranged segments are TRBV4-3 and TRBJ2-2, with a weak D call of TRBD1 (5 bases match). The receptor's source is a man between 18 and 35 years old in good health. Sequenced material: memory CD4+ T cells sorted from blood. Explained via the paper, the cell subset or site label denotes: CD45RA-negative fraction. The CDR3 region reads CASSQGSGELFF. The nucleotides read TGCGCCAGCAGTCAGGGATCCGGGGAGCTGTTTTTT.